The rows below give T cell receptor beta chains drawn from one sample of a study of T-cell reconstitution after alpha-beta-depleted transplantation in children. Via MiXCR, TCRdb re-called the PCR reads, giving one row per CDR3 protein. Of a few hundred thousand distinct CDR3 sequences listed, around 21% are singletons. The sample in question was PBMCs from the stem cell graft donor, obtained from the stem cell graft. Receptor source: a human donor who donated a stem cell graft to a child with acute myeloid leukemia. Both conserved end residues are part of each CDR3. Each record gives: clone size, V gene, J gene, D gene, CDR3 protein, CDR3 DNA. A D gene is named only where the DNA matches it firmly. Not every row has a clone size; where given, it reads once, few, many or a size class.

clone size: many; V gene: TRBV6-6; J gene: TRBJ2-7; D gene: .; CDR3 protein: CASSYGGSYEQYF; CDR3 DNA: TGTGCCAGCAGTTACGGGGGGTCCTACGAGCAGTACTTC
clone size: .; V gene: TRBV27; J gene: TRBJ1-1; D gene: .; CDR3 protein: CASSDFQSSAFF; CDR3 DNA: TGTGCCAGCAGCGATTTCCAGTCGTCGGCTTTCTTT
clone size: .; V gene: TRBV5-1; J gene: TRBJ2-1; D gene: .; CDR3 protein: CASQGQNEQFF; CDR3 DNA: TGCGCCAGCCAGGGGCAGAATGAGCAGTTCTTC
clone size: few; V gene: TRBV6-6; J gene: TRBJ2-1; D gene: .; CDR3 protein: CASSIPNEQFF; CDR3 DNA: TGTGCCAGCAGTATTCCCAATGAGCAGTTCTTC
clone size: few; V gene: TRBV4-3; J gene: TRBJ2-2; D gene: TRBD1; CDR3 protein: CASSQEPRGTTGELFF; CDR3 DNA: TGCGCCAGCAGCCAAGAGCCCAGGGGGACGACCGGGGAGCTGTTTTTT
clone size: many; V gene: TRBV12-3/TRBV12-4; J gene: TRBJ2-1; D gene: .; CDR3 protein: CASSDNRGWNEQFF; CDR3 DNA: TGTGCCAGCAGCGACAATAGGGGGTGGAATGAGCAGTTCTTC
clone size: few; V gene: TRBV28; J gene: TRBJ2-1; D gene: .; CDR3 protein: CASSLWAQSSYNEQFF; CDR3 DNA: TGTGCCAGCAGTTTATGGGCTCAGAGCTCCTACAATGAGCAGTTCTTC
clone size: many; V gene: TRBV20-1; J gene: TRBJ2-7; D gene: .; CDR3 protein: CSARDWLAGYEQYF; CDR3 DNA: TGCAGTGCTAGAGATTGGCTAGCCGGCTACGAGCAGTACTTC
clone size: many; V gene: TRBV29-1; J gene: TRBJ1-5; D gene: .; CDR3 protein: CSVGDDGYQPQHF; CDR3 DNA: TGCAGCGTTGGGGATGACGGGTATCAGCCCCAGCATTTT
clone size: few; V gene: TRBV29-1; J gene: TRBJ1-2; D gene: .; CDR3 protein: CSVVATNYGYTF; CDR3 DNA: TGCAGCGTTGTAGCTACTAACTATGGCTACACCTTC
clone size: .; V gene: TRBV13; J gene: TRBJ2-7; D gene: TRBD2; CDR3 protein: CASSLMGLGYYEQYF; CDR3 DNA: TGTGCCAGCAGCTTGATGGGACTAGGGTACTACGAGCAGTACTTC
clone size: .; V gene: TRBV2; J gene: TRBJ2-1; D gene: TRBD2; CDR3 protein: CAASTSGRAHNYNEQFF; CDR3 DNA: TGTGCCGCCTCGACTAGCGGGAGGGCCCATAACTACAATGAGCAGTTCTTC
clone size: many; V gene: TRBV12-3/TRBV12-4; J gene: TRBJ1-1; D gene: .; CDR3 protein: CASSFGQATEAFF; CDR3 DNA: TGTGCCAGCAGTTTCGGGCAGGCGACTGAAGCTTTCTTT
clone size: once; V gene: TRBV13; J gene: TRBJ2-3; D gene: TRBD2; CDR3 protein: CASSLGTSGTHTDTQYF; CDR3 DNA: TGTGCCAGCAGCTTAGGGACTAGCGGGACGCACACAGATACGCAGTATTTT
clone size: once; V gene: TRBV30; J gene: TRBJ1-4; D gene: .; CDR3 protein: CAWGPTEKLFF; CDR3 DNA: TGTGCCTGGGGACCTACCGAAAAACTGTTTTTT
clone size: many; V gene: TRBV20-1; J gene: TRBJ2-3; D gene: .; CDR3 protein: CSARDRGRAGTDTQYF; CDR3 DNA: TGCAGTGCTAGAGATCGGGGGCGGGCAGGCACAGATACGCAGTATTTT
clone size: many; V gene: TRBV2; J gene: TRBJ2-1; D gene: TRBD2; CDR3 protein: CASSPTSGPYNEQFF; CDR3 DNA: TGTGCCAGCAGTCCAACTAGCGGCCCCTACAATGAGCAGTTCTTC
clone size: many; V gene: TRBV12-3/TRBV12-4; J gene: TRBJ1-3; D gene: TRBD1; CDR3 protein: CASSLAQGAGNTIYF; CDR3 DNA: TGTGCCAGCAGTTTAGCCCAGGGGGCTGGAAACACCATATATTTT
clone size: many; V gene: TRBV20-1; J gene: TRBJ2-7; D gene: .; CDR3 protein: CSARDYERSYEQYF; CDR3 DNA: TGCAGTGCTAGAGATTACGAACGGAGCTACGAGCAGTACTTC
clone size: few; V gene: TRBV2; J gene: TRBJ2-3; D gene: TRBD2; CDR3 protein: CASSEALGTSRDYTDTQYF; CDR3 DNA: TGTGCCAGCAGTGAAGCGCTTGGGACTAGCAGAGACTACACAGATACGCAGTATTTT
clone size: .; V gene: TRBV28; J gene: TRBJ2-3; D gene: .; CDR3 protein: CASSPTLALPSNTDTQYF; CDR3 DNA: TGTGCCAGCAGCCCGACTCTGGCACTCCCATCGAACACAGATACGCAGTATTTT
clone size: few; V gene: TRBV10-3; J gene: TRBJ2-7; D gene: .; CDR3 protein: CAISESRVGEQYF; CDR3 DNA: TGTGCCATCAGTGAGTCTAGGGTGGGCGAGCAGTACTTC
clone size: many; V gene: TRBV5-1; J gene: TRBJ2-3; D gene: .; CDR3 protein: CASSSGVVTDTQYF; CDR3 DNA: TGCGCCAGCAGCTCGGGAGTTGTCACAGATACGCAGTATTTT
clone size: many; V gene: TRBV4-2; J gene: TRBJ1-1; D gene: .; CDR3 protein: CASSQDIGAGSKGAFF; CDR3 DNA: TGTGCCAGCAGCCAAGATATTGGCGCGGGCAGTAAGGGAGCTTTCTTT
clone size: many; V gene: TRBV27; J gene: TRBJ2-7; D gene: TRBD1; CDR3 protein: CASSLWTGEQYF; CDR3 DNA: TGTGCCAGCAGTTTATGGACAGGGGAGCAGTACTTC
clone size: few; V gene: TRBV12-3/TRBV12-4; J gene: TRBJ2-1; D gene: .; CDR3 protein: CASSTWEAYNEQFF; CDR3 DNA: TGTGCCAGCAGCACCTGGGAGGCATACAATGAGCAGTTCTTC
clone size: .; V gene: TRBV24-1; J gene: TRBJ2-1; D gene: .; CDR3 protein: CATSVPGNNEQFF; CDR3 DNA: .
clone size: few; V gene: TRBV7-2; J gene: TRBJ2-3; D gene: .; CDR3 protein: CASSLSVDTQYF; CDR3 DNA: TGTGCCAGCAGCTTATCGGTAGATACGCAGTATTTT